The T cell receptor beta chain described here comes from a study of blood T cells in healthy people across ages. The CDR3 covers 17 residues. CDR1 and CDR2 from the germline V gene are MNHEY and SMNVEV (reference sequence). V lost 4 bases, J lost 0 bases, and 16 bases lay in between. Primers used in a second PCR of roughly 6 to 11 cycles were a sample-barcoded 5' primer and a J-beta primer mix. TCRdb called the 5' RACE reads again in MiXCR, with one record for every CDR3 protein. The sample has 1.5 million to 2 million distinct CDR3 sequences; about 39% are singletons. This clonotype was observed a handful of times.

This rearrangement joins TRBV27 to TRBJ2-1; possible D gene TRBD2, 6 bases. Sequencing used blood. The origin of this receptor is a human donor in good health. In nucleotides, the CDR3 is TGTGCCAGCAGTTCCTCAAGCGGGCCATCCTCCTACAATGAGCAGTTCTTC. Its translation is CASSSSSGPSSYNEQFF.